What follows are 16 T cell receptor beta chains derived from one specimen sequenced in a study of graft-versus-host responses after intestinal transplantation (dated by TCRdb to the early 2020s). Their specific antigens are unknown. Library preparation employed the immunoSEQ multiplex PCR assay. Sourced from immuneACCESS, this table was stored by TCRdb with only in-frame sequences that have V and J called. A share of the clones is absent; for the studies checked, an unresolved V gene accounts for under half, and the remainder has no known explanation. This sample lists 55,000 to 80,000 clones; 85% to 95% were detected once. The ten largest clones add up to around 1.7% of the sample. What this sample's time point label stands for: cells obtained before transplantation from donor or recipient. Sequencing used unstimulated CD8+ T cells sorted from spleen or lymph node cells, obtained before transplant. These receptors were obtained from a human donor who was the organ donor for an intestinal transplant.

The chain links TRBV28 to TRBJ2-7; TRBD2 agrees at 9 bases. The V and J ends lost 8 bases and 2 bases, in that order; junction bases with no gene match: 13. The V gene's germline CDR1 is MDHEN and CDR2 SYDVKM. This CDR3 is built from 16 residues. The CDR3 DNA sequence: TGTGCCAGCCGAACTGGCGCGGGAGGGACGACCTACGAGCAGTACTTC. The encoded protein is CASRTGAGGTTYEQYF.

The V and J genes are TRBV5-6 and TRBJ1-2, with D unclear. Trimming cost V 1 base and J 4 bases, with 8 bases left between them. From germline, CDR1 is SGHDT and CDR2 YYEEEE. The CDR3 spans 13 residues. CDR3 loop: CASSLSGFYGYTF. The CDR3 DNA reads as TGTGCCAGCAGCTTGAGCGGCTTCTATGGCTACACCTTC.

The chain's CDR3 is CASTRTGDLVGYTF. CDR3 nucleotide sequence: TGTGCCAGCACTCGGACAGGAGATCTGGTTGGCTACACCTTC. The chain joins TRBV7-9 to TRBJ1-2, with 7 bases lining up with TRBD1. Germline-derived CDR1 and CDR2 are SEHNR and FQNEAQ (reference sequence). Losses at the gene ends were 7 bases for V and 7 bases for J; bases not matched to a gene: 12. This CDR3 comprises 14 residues.

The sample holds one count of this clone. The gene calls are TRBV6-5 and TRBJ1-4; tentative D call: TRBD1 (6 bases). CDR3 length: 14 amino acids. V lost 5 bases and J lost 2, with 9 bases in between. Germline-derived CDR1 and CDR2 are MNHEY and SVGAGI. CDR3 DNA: TGTGCCAGCAGTCGACAGGCGACTAATGAAAAACTGTTTTTT. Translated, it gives CASSRQATNEKLFF.

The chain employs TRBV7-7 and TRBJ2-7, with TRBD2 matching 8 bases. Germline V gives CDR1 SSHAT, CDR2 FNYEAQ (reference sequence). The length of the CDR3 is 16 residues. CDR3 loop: CASRIPRAGETYEQYF. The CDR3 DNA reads TGTGCTAGCCGCATCCCACGAGCGGGGGAAACCTACGAGCAGTACTTC. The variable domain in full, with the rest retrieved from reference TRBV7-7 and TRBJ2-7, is GAGVSQSPRYKVTKRGQDVTLRCDPISSHATLYWYQQALGQGPEFLTYFNYEAQPDKSGLPSDRFSAERPEGSISTLTIQRTEQRDSAMYRCASRIPRAGETYEQYFGPGTRLTVT.

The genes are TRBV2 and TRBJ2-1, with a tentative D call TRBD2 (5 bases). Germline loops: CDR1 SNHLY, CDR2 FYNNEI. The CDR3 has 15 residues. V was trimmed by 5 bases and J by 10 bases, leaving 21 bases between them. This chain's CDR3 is CASSNPRRWESEQFF. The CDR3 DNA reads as TGTGCCAGCAGTAACCCAAGGAGGTGGGAGTCCGAGCAGTTCTTC.

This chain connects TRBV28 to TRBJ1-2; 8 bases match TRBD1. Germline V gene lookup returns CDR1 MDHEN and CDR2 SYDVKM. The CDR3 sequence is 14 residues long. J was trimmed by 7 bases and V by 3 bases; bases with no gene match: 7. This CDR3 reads CASSFGQGVSGYTF. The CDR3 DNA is TGTGCCAGCAGTTTTGGACAGGGAGTCTCTGGCTACACCTTC.

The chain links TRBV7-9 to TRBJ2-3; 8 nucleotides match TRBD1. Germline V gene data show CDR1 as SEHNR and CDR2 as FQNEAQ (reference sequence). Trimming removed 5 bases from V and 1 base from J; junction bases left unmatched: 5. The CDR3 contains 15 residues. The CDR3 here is CASSGEQGGTDTQYF. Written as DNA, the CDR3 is TGTGCCAGCAGCGGAGAACAGGGGGGCACAGATACGCAGTATTTT.

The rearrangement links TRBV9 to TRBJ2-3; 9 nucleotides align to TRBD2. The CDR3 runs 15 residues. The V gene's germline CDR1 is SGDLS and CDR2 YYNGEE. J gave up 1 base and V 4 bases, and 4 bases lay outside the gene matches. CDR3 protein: CASSHSGRGTDTQYF. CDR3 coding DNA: TGTGCCAGCAGCCATAGCGGGAGAGGCACAGATACGCAGTATTTT.

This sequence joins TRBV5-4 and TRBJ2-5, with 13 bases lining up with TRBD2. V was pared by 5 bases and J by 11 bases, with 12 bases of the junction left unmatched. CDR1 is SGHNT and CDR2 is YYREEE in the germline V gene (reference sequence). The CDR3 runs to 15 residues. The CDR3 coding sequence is TGTGCCAGCAGAGATCGACTAGCGGGAGGTGAAGAGCAGTACTTC. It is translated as CASRDRLAGGEEQYF.

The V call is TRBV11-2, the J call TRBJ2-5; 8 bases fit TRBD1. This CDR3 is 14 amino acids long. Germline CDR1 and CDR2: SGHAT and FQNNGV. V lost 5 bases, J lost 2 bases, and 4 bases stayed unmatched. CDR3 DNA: TGTGCCAGCAGCCGCAGGGGGCTTCAAGAGACCCAGTACTTC. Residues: CASSRRGLQETQYF. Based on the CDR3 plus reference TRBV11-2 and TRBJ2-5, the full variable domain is EAGVAQSPRYKIIEKRQSVAFWCNPISGHATLYWYQQILGQGPKLLIQFQNNGVVDDSQLPKDRFSAERLKGVDSTLKIQPAKLEDSAVYLCASSRRGLQETQYFGPGTRLLVL.

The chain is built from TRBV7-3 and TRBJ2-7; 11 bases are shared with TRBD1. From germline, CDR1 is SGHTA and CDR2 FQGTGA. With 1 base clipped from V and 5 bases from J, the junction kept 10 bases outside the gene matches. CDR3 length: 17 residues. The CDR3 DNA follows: TGTGCCAGCAGCTTAAGATTACGGACAGGGGGCATACACGAGCAGTACTTC. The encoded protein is CASSLRLRTGGIHEQYF.

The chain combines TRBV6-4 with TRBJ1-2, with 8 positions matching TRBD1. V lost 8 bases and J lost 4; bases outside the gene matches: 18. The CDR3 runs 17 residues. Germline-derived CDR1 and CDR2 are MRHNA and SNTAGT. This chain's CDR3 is CASEVPGQDLKGYGYTF. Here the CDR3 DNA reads TGTGCCAGCGAAGTGCCGGGACAGGACCTTAAAGGCTATGGCTACACCTTC.

CDR3 nucleotides: TGTGCCAGCTTAGGACTAGGGGCTATGAACACTGAAGCTTTCTTT. Its protein is CASLGLGAMNTEAFF. The chain combines TRBV28 with TRBJ1-1, with a tentative D call TRBD1 (5 bases). The germline V gene encodes CDR1 MDHEN and CDR2 SYDVKM. This CDR3 is built from 15 residues. V gave up 8 bases and J gave up 0 bases, with 16 bases separating them.

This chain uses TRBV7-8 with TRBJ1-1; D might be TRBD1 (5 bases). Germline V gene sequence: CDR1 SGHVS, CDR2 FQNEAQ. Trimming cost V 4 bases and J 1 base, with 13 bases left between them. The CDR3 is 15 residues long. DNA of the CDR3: TGTGCCAGCAGCTACAGGACAAACCAGAACACTGAAGCTTTCTTT. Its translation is CASSYRTNQNTEAFF.

As DNA, the CDR3 is TGTGCCAGTAGCCCCGGGAGCAATGAGCAGTTCTTC. Its protein product is CASSPGSNEQFF. The chain recombines TRBV19 with TRBJ2-1, with D tentatively TRBD2 (6 bases). Germline assignment: CDR1 LNHDA and CDR2 SQIVND (reference sequence). This CDR3 is 12 amino acids long. Trimming shortened V by 6 bases and J by 6 bases, and 9 bases separated the two germline ends.